This T cell receptor (beta chain) was sequenced in a study of regulatory and conventional T cells in RAG deficiency. Broader study findings: Patient subsets had shorter CDR3s; Omenn Treg-Tconv overlap exceeded 85%. Other subsets showed approximately 10-fold reductions, but Treg unique TCR beta sequences fell 75 to 100-fold in these patients.

Assay used: immunoSEQ multiplex PCR; TCRdb lists only in-frame clones, some missing. The table lists fewer than 35,000 clones, approximately 90% of them singletons, with approximately 5.4% in the top ten. A remark on this clone: What it recognizes is unknown.

The length of the CDR3 is 15 residues. In germline, CDR1 is MGHRA, CDR2 YSYEKL. V lost 0 bases and J 4 bases, leaving 10 bases between the germline ends. The data also belong to a second study, concerning regulatory T cells. That study adds: The primer mix had 52 TRBV and 13 TRBJ primers. Skewed V and J usage and few unique V-J pairs marked patient repertoires, most in Tregs.

This TCR derives from a human donor in good health. The source material was CD8+ T cells sorted from blood. V and J are TRBV4-1 and TRBJ1-5; D is unclear. This CDR3 is CASSQDWPTNQPQHF. CDR3 bases: TGCGCCAGCAGCCAAGATTGGCCGACAAATCAGCCCCAGCATTTT.